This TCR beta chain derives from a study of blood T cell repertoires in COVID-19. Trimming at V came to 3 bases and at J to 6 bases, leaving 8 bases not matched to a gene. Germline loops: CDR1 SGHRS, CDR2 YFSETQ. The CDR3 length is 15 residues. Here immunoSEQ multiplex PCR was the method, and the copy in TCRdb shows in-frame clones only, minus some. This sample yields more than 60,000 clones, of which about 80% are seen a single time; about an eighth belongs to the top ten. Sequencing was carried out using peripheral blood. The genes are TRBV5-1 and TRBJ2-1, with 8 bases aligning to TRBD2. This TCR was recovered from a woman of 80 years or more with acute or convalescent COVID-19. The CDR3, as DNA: TGCGCCAGCAGCTCCAGCGGGAGTAACATCAATGAGCAGTTCTTC. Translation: CASSSSGSNINEQFF.